This TCR beta chain was recovered during a study of blood T cell repertoires in COVID-19. Study-level background: Samples of COVID-19 (acute and convalescent) were obtained from the United States, Italy and Spain.

Losses at the gene ends were 2 bases for V and 8 bases for J; bases not matched to a gene: 6. The CDR3 contains 15 residues. Germline CDR1 is SNHLY and CDR2 is FYNNEI. Assay: immunoSEQ multiplex PCR; the TCRdb copy retains only in-frame clones and omits some. The sample includes roughly 64,000 clones, around 84% of them seen just once. This chain joins TRBV2 and TRBJ2-1, with 10 nucleotides matching TRBD1. The sequence derives from a woman aged 60-70 years with acute or convalescent COVID-19. The sample comprised peripheral blood. CDR3: CASSELGQGFHEQFF. The CDR3 nucleotides are TGTGCCAGCAGTGAATTGGGACAGGGGTTCCATGAGCAGTTCTTC.